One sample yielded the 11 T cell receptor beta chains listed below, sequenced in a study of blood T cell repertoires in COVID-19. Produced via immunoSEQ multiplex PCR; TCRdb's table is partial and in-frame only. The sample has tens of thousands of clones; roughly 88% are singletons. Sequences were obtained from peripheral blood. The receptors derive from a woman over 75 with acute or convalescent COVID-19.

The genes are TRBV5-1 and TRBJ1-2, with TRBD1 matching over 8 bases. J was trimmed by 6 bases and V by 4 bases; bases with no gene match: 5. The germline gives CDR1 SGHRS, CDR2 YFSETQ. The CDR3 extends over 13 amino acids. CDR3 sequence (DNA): TGCGCCAGCAGCCCGGACAGGGCTGATGGCTACACCTTC. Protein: CASSPDRADGYTF.

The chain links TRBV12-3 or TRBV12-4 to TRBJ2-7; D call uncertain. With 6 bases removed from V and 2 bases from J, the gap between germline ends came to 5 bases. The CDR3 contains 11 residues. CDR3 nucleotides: TGTGCCAGCAGGTCTACCTACGAGCAGTACTTC. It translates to CASRSTYEQYF.

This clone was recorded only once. CDR3 sequence (DNA): TGTGCCAGCAGCTCAAGAGGCACCGGGGAGCTGTTTTTT. Residues: CASSSRGTGELFF. The rearrangement uses TRBV7-9 and TRBJ2-2; D gene uncertain. V lost 4 bases and J 4 bases, leaving 7 bases between the germline ends. The CDR3 length is 13 residues. Germline-derived CDR1 and CDR2 are SEHNR and FQNEAQ (reference sequence).

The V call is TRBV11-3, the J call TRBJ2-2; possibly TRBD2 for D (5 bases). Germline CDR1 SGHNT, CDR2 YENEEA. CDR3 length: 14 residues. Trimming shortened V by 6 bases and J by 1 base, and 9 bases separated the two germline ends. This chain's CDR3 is CASRIRGNTGELFF. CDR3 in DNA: TGTGCCAGCAGAATTCGGGGGAACACCGGGGAGCTGTTTTTT.

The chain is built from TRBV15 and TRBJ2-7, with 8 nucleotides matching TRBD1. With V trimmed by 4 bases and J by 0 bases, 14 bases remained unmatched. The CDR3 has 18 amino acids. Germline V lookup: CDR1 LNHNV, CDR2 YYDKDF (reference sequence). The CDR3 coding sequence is TGTGCCACCAGCAAACAACTCCCCAGGGGGCTCAGCTCCTACGAGCAGTACTTC. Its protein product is CATSKQLPRGLSSYEQYF.

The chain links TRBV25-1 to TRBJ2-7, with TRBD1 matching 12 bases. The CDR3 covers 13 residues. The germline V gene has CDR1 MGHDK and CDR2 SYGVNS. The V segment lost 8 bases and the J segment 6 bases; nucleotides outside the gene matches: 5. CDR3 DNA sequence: TGTGCCAGCCGGGGGACAGGGGGCTCCGAGCAGTACTTC. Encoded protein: CASRGTGGSEQYF.

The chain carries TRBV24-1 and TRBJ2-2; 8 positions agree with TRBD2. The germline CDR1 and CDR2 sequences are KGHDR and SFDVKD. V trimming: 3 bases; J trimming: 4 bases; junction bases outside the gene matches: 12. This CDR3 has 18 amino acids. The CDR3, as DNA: TGTGCCACCAGTGATCCCCCTGGGGCGGGGGGCATCACCGGGGAGCTGTTTTTT. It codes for CATSDPPGAGGITGELFF.

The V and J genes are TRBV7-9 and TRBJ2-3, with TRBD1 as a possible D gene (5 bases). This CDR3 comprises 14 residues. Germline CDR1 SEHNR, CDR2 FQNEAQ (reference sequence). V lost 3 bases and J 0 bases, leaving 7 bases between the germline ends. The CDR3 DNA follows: TGTGCCAGCAGCTTGACAGCTAGCACAGATACGCAGTATTTT. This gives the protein CASSLTASTDTQYF.

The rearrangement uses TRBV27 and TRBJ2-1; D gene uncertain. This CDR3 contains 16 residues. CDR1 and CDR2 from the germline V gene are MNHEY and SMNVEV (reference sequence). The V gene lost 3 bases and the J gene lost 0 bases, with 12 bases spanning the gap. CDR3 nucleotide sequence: TGTGCCAGCAGTTTCGAGGTACCCCGCTCCTACAATGAGCAGTTCTTC. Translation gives CASSFEVPRSYNEQFF.

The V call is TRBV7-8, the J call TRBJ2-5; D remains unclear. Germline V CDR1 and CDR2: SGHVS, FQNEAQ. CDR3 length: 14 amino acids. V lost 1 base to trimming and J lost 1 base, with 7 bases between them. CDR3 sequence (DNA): TGTGCCAGCAGCTTAGGCGGAACCCAAGAGACCCAGTACTTC. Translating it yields CASSLGGTQETQYF.

The CDR3 coding sequence is TGTGCCAGCTCCGGGAATATGGAGACCCAGTACTTC. Translation gives CASSGNMETQYF. The V and J genes are TRBV2 and TRBJ2-5, with D perhaps TRBD2 (5 bases). The germline V and J ends were trimmed by 8 bases and 5 bases, with 12 bases remaining between them. Looked up from germline, CDR1 is SNHLY and CDR2 is FYNNEI. The CDR3 has 12 residues.